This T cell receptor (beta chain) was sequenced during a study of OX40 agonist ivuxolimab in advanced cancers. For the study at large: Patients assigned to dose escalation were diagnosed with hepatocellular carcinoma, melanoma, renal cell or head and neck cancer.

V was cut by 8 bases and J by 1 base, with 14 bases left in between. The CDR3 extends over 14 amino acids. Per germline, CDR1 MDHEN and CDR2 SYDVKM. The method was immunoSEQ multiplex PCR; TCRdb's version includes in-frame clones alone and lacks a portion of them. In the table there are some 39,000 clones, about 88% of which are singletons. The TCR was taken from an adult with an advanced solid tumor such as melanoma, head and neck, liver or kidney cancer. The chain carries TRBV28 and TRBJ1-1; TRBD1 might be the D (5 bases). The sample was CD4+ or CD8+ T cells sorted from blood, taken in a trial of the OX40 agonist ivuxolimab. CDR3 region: CASRVGQRNTEAFF. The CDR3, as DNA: TGTGCCAGCCGAGTGGGGCAGAGGAACACTGAAGCTTTCTTT. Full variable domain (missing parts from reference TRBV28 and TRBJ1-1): DVKVTQSSRYLVKRTGEKVFLECVQDMDHENMFWYRQDPGLGLRLIYFSYDVKMKEKGDIPEGYSVSREKKERFSLILESASTNQTSMYLCASRVGQRNTEAFFGQGTRLTVV.